The present entry profiles one TCR beta chain with its context. The sample comes from a study of shared clonotypes between healthy human individuals. Produced via immunoSEQ multiplex PCR; TCRdb's table is partial and in-frame only. The sample consists of about 180,000 clones, roughly 91% of them appearing once. Material for sequencing was naive CD4+ T cells sorted from blood. Stated subset: CD45RA+ positively selected. The source of this sequence is a woman under 40 in good health.

As DNA, the CDR3 is TGTGCCAGCAGCCCGGAGGGGAACACTGAAGCTTTCTTT. Its protein is CASSPEGNTEAFF. This chain connects TRBV2 to TRBJ1-1; D not certain. The CDR3 is 13 residues long. CDR1 SNHLY and CDR2 FYNNEI come from the germline V gene. V lost 6 bases and J lost 1, with 9 bases in between. Supplemented by reference TRBV2 and TRBJ1-1, the full variable domain reads EPEVTQTPSHQVTQMGQEVILRCVPISNHLYFYWYRQILGQKVEFLVSFYNNEISEKSEIFDDQFSVERPDGSNFTLKIRSTKLEDSAMYFCASSPEGNTEAFFGQGTRLTVV.